The 20 T cell receptor beta chains given below trace back to one sample, sequenced in a study of response to subunit inactivated influenza vaccine. A single record per CDR3 protein comes from TCRdb applying MiXCR to the RT-PCR reads. This sample yields about 310,000 distinct CDR3 sequences, of which roughly a fifth are seen a single time; roughly 10% belongs to the top ten. Specimen: PBMCs from blood, collected about 20 months after vaccination. All receptors come from a man aged 50 to 75 who received an inactivated influenza vaccine.

The chain uses TRBV20-1 and TRBJ2-7; D call uncertain. The V and J ends lost 1 base and 0 bases respectively, with 10 bases between them. The CDR3 totals 14 residues. Germline values: CDR1 DFQATT, CDR2 SNEGSKA (reference sequence). In DNA form, the CDR3 reads TGCAGTGCTAGAGGCCAATTAAGCTCCTACGAGCAGTACTTC. It codes for CSARGQLSSYEQYF.

The J gene is TRBJ2-1, the V gene TRBV5-1; TRBD1 agrees at 8 bases. The germline V gene has CDR1 SGHRS and CDR2 YFSETQ. The length of the CDR3 is 16 residues. Germline trimming cut 4 bases from V and 9 bases from J; bases unmatched to any gene: 15. CDR3: CASSRDQGATISEQFF. CDR3 in DNA: TGCGCCAGCAGCAGAGATCAGGGGGCCACCATTAGTGAGCAGTTCTTC. The whole variable domain, remainder taken from reference TRBV5-1 and TRBJ2-1, is KAGVTQTPRYLIKTRGQQVTLSCSPISGHRSVSWYQQTPGQGLQFLFEYFSETQRNKGNFPGRFSGRQFSNSRSEMNVSTLELGDSALYLCASSRDQGATISEQFFGPGTRLTVL.

This clonotype has more than one count but fewer than ten. This rearrangement joins TRBV6-2 or TRBV6-3 to TRBJ1-5; D might be TRBD1 (5 bases). Per the germline V gene, CDR1 is MNHEY and CDR2 is SVGEGT. The CDR3 runs 15 residues. V was cut by 7 bases and J by 1 base, with 14 bases left in between. CDR3 sequence (DNA): TGTGCCAGCATGAGCAGGGCCTTAAGCAATCAGCCCCAGCATTTT. This codes for CASMSRALSNQPQHF.

V is TRBV7-3 and J is TRBJ2-3; possible D gene TRBD2, 5 bases. Germline V CDR1 and CDR2: SGHTA, FQGTGA. The CDR3 contains 14 residues. With 3 bases removed from V and 1 base from J, the gap between germline ends came to 8 bases. The chain's CDR3 is CASSLNGGTDTQYF. The CDR3 region has the DNA TGTGCCAGCAGCTTGAACGGGGGCACAGATACGCAGTATTTT.

The rearrangement uses TRBV7-9 and TRBJ1-6; the D is unclear. Trimming removed 4 bases at V and 10 bases at J, with 17 bases between. Germline V gene sequence: CDR1 SEHNR, CDR2 FQNEAQ (reference sequence). This CDR3 spans 15 amino acids. In nucleotides, the CDR3 is TGTGCCAGCAGCTATGGCGACGGCCGCGGATCACCCCTCCACTTT. This sequence encodes CASSYGDGRGSPLHF.

This clonotype was detected ten times or more. The J gene is TRBJ1-1, the V gene TRBV7-8; unclear D gene. The CDR3 consists of 13 residues. Trimming removed 2 bases at V and 1 base at J, with 5 bases between. The germline V gene encodes CDR1 SGHVS and CDR2 FQNEAQ. CDR3 in DNA: TGTGCCAGCAGCTTAACTCGGAACACTGAAGCTTTCTTT. Translated: CASSLTRNTEAFF.

CDR3 nucleotides: TGTGCCAGCAGTTTCAGGGGTGGCTATGGCTACACCTTC. Translating it yields CASSFRGGYGYTF. This chain links TRBV27 with TRBJ1-2; a possible D gene is TRBD1 (6 bases). CDR3 size: 13 residues. Germline V gives CDR1 MNHEY, CDR2 SMNVEV (reference sequence). The V and J ends lost 3 bases and 4 bases respectively, with 9 bases between them.

This chain links TRBV5-1 with TRBJ2-7, with 11 positions matching TRBD1. V lost 3 bases and J lost 3; bases outside the gene matches: 8. The CDR3 consists of 16 residues. Germline-derived CDR1 and CDR2 are SGHRS and YFSETQ. The chain's CDR3 is CASSWGVGQGDYEQYF. CDR3 nucleotide sequence: TGCGCCAGCAGCTGGGGTGTGGGACAGGGGGACTACGAGCAGTACTTC.

This clonotype was recorded at least ten times. The V call is TRBV6-1, the J call TRBJ1-1, with a tentative D call TRBD1 (5 bases). V was trimmed by 6 bases and J by 4 bases, leaving 18 bases between them. The CDR3 runs to 15 residues. Germline CDR1 is MNHNS and CDR2 is SASEGT. The CDR3 loop is CASRTPKGTGTEAFF. The DNA of the CDR3 is TGTGCCAGCAGGACCCCGAAGGGGACCGGCACTGAAGCTTTCTTT.

V and J are TRBV24-1 and TRBJ2-7, with D unresolved. Germline assignment: CDR1 KGHDR and CDR2 SFDVKD. This CDR3 region has 13 residues. V lost 6 bases, J lost 5 bases, and 13 bases lay in between. The CDR3 DNA sequence: TGTGCCACCAGTTCTCCCCATGACAACGAGCAGTACTTC. Amino acids: CATSSPHDNEQYF.

V usage is TRBV5-5 and J usage is TRBJ1-3; D remains ambiguous. V was clipped by 1 base and J by 0 bases, with 11 bases between them. Germline CDR1 and CDR2: SGHKS and YYEKEE (reference sequence). This CDR3 spans 16 amino acids. CDR3 DNA sequence: TGTGCCAGCAGCTTGCGTGACACTAGCTCTGGAAACACCATATATTTT. Protein: CASSLRDTSSGNTIYF.

This clonotype was seen more than once but under ten times. The rearrangement joins TRBV20-1 to TRBJ1-2; D not certain. The CDR3 is 12 residues long. Deletions cut 2 bases from V and 7 bases from J, with 11 bases between. Germline assignment: CDR1 DFQATT and CDR2 SNEGSKA (reference sequence). The CDR3 DNA reads as TGCAGTGCTAGAAGGGATCCCGTTGGCTACACCTTC. This codes for CSARRDPVGYTF.

This chain links TRBV2 with TRBJ2-3; no clear D gene. Germline lookup yields CDR1 SNHLY and CDR2 FYNNEI. The CDR3 is 15 amino acids. V shed 6 bases and J shed 3 bases, with 16 bases lying between them. This CDR3 is CASRPLLVRTDTQYF. Here the CDR3 DNA reads TGTGCCAGCAGACCACTGTTAGTCCGAACAGATACGCAGTATTTT.

This clonotype was observed a few times. The J gene is TRBJ2-5, the V gene TRBV10-3; a possible D gene is TRBD1 (5 bases). Trimming took 0 bases from V and 3 from J, leaving 8 bases between them. This CDR3 contains 14 residues. Germline CDR1 is ENHRY and CDR2 is SYGVKD. CDR3 sequence: CAISESGREETQYF. The CDR3 nucleotides are TGTGCCATCAGTGAGTCAGGCAGGGAAGAGACCCAGTACTTC.

This clonotype was seen only a few times. The rearrangement joins TRBV28 to TRBJ1-2; perhaps TRBD1 as D (6 bases). The length of the CDR3 is 16 residues. With 6 bases removed from V and 4 bases from J, the gap between germline ends came to 21 bases. The V gene's germline CDR1 is MDHEN and CDR2 SYDVKM. The CDR3 reads CASRGGREVRSYGYTF. The CDR3 bases are TGTGCCAGCAGGGGGGGCAGGGAAGTTAGGAGCTATGGCTACACCTTC.

The V call is TRBV5-6, the J call TRBJ1-2; D may be TRBD1 (6 bases). The CDR3 covers 15 residues. The germline gives CDR1 SGHDT, CDR2 YYEEEE. Trimming removed 4 bases from V and 0 bases from J, with 13 bases in between. Written as DNA, the CDR3 is TGTGCCAGCAGCCCGGCAGGGGCGACTAACTATGGCTACACCTTC. This translates into CASSPAGATNYGYTF.

The table lists this clonotype with many counts. The CDR3 here is CASSLARRNTEAFF. CDR3 DNA sequence: TGTGCCAGCAGCTTAGCGCGGAGGAACACTGAAGCTTTCTTT. This chain links TRBV7-6 with TRBJ1-1; D remains unclear. Germline CDR1 SGHVS, CDR2 FNYEAQ. The CDR3 runs to 14 residues. Deletions cut 0 bases from V and 1 base from J, with 6 bases between.

This clonotype was seen ten or more times. The chain recombines TRBV7-9 with TRBJ1-5, with 7 positions matching TRBD1. The CDR3 has 14 amino acids. The J segment lost 4 bases and the V segment lost 5 bases, leaving 5 bases of the junction unmatched. Germline V gene lookup returns CDR1 SEHNR and CDR2 FQNEAQ (reference sequence). The CDR3 loop reads CASSTADRNQPQHF. CDR3 coding DNA: TGTGCCAGCAGCACTGCGGACAGGAATCAGCCCCAGCATTTT.

The rearrangement joins TRBV20-1 to TRBJ1-3, with 9 bases identical to TRBD1. The CDR3 has 16 residues. CDR1 is DFQATT and CDR2 is SNEGSKA in the germline V gene (reference sequence). V was pared by 5 bases and J by 0 bases, with 8 bases of the junction left unmatched. CDR3 sequence (DNA): TGCAGTGCTCATGGGACAGGGTACGACTCTGGAAACACCATATATTTT. This gives the protein CSAHGTGYDSGNTIYF.

The chain has TRBV7-9 and TRBJ2-5; D is unclear. Trimming took off 3 bases at V and 4 bases at J, with 12 bases between the two ends. CDR1 is SEHNR and CDR2 is FQNEAQ in the germline V gene (reference sequence). CDR3 length equals 14 residues. This chain's CDR3 is CASSFGGIRETQYF. The CDR3 DNA reads as TGTGCCAGCAGCTTTGGCGGAATAAGAGAGACCCAGTACTTC.